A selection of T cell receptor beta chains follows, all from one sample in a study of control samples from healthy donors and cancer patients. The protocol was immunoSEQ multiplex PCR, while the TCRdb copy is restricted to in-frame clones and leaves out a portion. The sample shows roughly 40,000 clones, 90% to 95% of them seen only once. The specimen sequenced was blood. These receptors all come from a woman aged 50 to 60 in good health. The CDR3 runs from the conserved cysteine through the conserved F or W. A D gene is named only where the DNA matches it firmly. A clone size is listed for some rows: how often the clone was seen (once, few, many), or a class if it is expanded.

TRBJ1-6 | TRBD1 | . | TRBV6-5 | TGTGCCAGCAGTCCCCAAGGACAGGGGTATTCACCCCTCCACTTT | CASSPQGQGYSPLHF
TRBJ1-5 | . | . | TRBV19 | TGTGCCACCAGGCGGGGGTCTCAGCCCCAGCATTTT | CATRRGSQPQHF
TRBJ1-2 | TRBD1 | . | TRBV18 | TGTGCCAGCTCACCATCCCAGGGGGCAGCCACCTTC | CASSPSQGAATF
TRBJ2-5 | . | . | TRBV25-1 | TGTGCCAGCAGTGAGGTGAAAGGGATCCAAGAGACCCAGTACTTC | CASSEVKGIQETQYF
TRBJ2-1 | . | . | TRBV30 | TGTGCCTGGAGTCCCTCCGCAGGGCTATACAATGAGCAGTTCTTC | CAWSPSAGLYNEQFF
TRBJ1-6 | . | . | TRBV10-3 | TGTGCCATCAGTGGGGGGGACCTAAGTTCACCCCTCCACTTT | CAISGGDLSSPLHF
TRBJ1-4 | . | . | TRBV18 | TGTGCCAGCTCACTTTCTCGGGACGACGATGAAAAACTGTTTTTT | CASSLSRDDDEKLFF
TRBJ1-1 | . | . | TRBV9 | TGTGCCAGCAGCATTGCCCCGAACACTGAAGCTTTCTTT | CASSIAPNTEAFF
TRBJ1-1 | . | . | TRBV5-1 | TGCGCCAGCAGCTCGGACCCATCTAACACTGAAGCTTTCTTT | CASSSDPSNTEAFF
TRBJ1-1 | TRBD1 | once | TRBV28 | TGTGCCAGCAGAGCGGGACAGGGGGATATTTTCTTT | CASRAGQGDIFF
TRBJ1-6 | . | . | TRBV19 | TGTGCCAGTAGTCCCCCGGACAGTAATTCACCCCTCCACTTT | CASSPPDSNSPLHF
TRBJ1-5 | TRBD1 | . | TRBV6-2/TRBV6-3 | TGTGCCAGCAGCCCTACCGGGGGTACAGGGGTCAATCAGCCCCAGCATTTT | CASSPTGGTGVNQPQHF
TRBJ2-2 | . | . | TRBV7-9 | TGTGCCAGCAGCTTAGCTCTTAGAGGGTACAACACCGGGGAGCTGTTTTTT | CASSLALRGYNTGELFF
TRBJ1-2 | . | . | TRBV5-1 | TGCGCCAGCAGCTTAAGGGGAGACGTCGACTATGGCTACACCTTC | CASSLRGDVDYGYTF
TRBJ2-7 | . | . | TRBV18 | TGTGCCAGCTCACCAAATAATGGTCCAGCGTACGAGCAGTACTTC | CASSPNNGPAYEQYF
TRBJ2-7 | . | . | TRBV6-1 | TGTGCCAGCAGTGATGGTACAGGGAGAGAGCAGTACTTC | CASSDGTGREQYF
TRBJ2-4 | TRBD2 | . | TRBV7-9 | TGTGCCAGCAGCTTAGGGGCCGGGGGGGCCAACAACATTCAGTACTTC | CASSLGAGGANNIQYF
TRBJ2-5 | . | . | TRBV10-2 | TGCGCCAGCAGTGAGTCTCTGACAAACAAGAGAGCCCAGTACTTC | CASSESLTNKRAQYF
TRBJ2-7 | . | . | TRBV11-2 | TGTGCCAGCAGCTTAACGACACCTTCCTCCTACGAGCAGTACTTC | CASSLTTPSSYEQYF
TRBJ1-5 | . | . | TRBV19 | TGTGCCAGTAGTGTGACAAGATATAGCAATCAGCCCCAGCATTTT | CASSVTRYSNQPQHF
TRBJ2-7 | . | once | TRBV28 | TGTGCCAGTATACACCCCACTGCCTCGGGTGAGCAGTACTTC | CASIHPTASGEQYF
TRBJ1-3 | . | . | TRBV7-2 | TGTGCCAGCAGCTTAGGCCATGGAAACACCATATATTTT | CASSLGHGNTIYF
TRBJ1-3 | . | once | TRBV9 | TGTGCCAGCAGCGTAGGCAACTCTGGAAACACCATATATTTT | CASSVGNSGNTIYF
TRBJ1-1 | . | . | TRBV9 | TGTGCCAGCAGCGTAGCTGCAGAGGGGAGTGCCGCTTTCTTT | CASSVAAEGSAAFF
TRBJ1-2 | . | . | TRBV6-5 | TGTGCCACCATAGAGGGGCGAAACTATGGCTACACCTTC | CATIEGRNYGYTF
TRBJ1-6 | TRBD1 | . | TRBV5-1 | TGCGCCAGCAGCGCAGGACAGGGCAATTCACCCCTCCACTTT | CASSAGQGNSPLHF
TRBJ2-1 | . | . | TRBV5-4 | TGTGCCAGCAGCTTGCCCTTGGGGGCGTACAATGAGCAGTTCTTC | CASSLPLGAYNEQFF
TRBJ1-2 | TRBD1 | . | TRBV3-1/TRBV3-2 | TGTGCCAGCAGCCAAGGACAGGGAAGTGGCTACACCTTC | CASSQGQGSGYTF
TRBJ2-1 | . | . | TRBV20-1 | TGCAGTGCTAGACTTAATGAGCAGTTCTTC | CSARLNEQFF
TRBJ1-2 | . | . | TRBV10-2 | TGCGCCAGCAGTGAGTCTAGGGAAACTAAAAATGGCTACACCTTC | CASSESRETKNGYTF
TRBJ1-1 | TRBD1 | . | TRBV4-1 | TGCGCCAGCAGTCGCCCGACAGGGGGCACTGAAGCTTTCTTT | CASSRPTGGTEAFF
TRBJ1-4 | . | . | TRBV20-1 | TGCAGTGCTTGGAGTGAAAAACTGTTTTTT | CSAWSEKLFF
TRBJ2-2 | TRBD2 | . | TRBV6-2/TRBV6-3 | TGTGCCAGCAGTCCCCTACCGACTAGCGGGGGTAACACCGGGGAGCTGTTTTTT | CASSPLPTSGGNTGELFF
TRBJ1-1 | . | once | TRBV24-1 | TGTGCCACTAGGGGGGGGATGAACACTGAAGCTTTCTTT | CATRGGMNTEAFF
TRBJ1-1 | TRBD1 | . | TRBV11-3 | TGTGCCAGCAGCATTGGACAGGTTGCTGAAGCTTTCTTT | CASSIGQVAEAFF
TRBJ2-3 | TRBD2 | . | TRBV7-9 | TGTGCCAGCAGCCAAAACAGCGGGGGGATCATAGATACGCAGTATTTT | CASSQNSGGIIDTQYF
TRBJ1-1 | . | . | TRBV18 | TGTGCCAGCTCACCACTGGAGAACACTGAAGCTTTCTTT | CASSPLENTEAFF
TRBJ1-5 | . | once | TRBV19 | TGTGCCAGTAGTCCAAATCAAGATCAGCCCCAGCATTTT | CASSPNQDQPQHF
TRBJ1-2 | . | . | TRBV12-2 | TGTGCAAGTCGCTTAGCGGCCGTGAGGGGCTACACCTTC | CASRLAAVRGYTF
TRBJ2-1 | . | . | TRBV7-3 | TGTGCCAGCAGCTTACGGGACAATGAGCAGTTCTTC | CASSLRDNEQFF